This entry lists 30 T cell receptor beta chains sequenced from one sample in a study of blood T cell repertoires in COVID-19 (dated by TCRdb to 2019 to 2021). Library preparation was by the immunoSEQ multiplex PCR assay. Drawn from immuneACCESS, this table holds only the in-frame rearrangements with V and J called that TCRdb kept. Clones are partly lost; checked studies trace under half to an unresolved V gene and leave the rest unexplained. This sample holds over 40,000 clones; around 86% were observed only once. Approximately 2.6% of the sample rests with the top ten. The sample consisted of peripheral blood. The receptors originated from an elderly man with acute or convalescent COVID-19.

The rearrangement joins TRBV5-6 to TRBJ2-1; 9 bases map to TRBD2. The CDR3 sequence is 17 residues long. Germline lookup yields CDR1 SGHDT and CDR2 YYEEEE. With V trimmed by 4 bases and J by 8 bases, 16 bases remained unmatched. DNA for the CDR3: TGTGCCAGCAGCCCTACTAGCGGGTCCTGGCCGGGCTATGAGCAGTTCTTC. This encodes CASSPTSGSWPGYEQFF. Complete variable domain (other parts from reference TRBV5-6 and TRBJ2-1): DAGVTQSPTHLIKTRGQQVTLRCSPKSGHDTVSWYQQALGQGPQFIFQYYEEEERQRGNFPDRFSGHQFPNYSSELNVNALLLGDSALYLCASSPTSGSWPGYEQFFGPGTRLTVL.

This clone was picked up a small number of times. The chain recombines TRBV2 with TRBJ1-6; D unclear. V lost 4 bases and J lost 7, with 17 bases in between. This CDR3 is built from 16 residues. Germline V gene lookup returns CDR1 SNHLY and CDR2 FYNNEI. Here the CDR3 reads CASSALVGARNSPLHF. In DNA form, the CDR3 reads TGTGCCAGCAGTGCCCTCGTCGGAGCTCGGAATTCACCCCTCCACTTT.

The rearrangement uses TRBV28 and TRBJ1-5; D is possibly TRBD1 (6 bases). The CDR3 extends over 16 amino acids. V was shortened by 5 bases and J by 2 bases, with 16 bases between the two germline ends. In germline, CDR1 is MDHEN, CDR2 SYDVKM. The CDR3 coding sequence is TGTGCCAGCAGTGCCCAACAGGGTAGCGGCAATCAGCCCCAGCATTTT. This codes for CASSAQQGSGNQPQHF.

This clone showed up just a few times. V gene TRBV13 combines with J gene TRBJ1-1, with D perhaps TRBD1 (6 bases). The V end was cut by 3 bases, the J end by 0 bases, with 17 bases between. Per germline, CDR1 PRHDT and CDR2 FYEKMQ (reference sequence). The CDR3 totals 17 residues. This CDR3 reads CASSFRGRASVNTEAFF. The CDR3 DNA is TGTGCCAGCAGCTTCAGGGGTAGGGCGAGCGTGAACACTGAAGCTTTCTTT. Using reference TRBV13 and TRBJ1-1 for the parts outside the CDR3, the full variable domain is AAGVIQSPRHLIKEKRETATLKCYPIPRHDTVYWYQQGPGQDPQFLISFYEKMQSDKGSIPDRFSAQQFSDYHSELNMSSLELGDSALYFCASSFRGRASVNTEAFFGQGTRLTVV.

This clone was counted between two and nine times. V gene TRBV19 combines with J gene TRBJ1-2; D is undetermined. Germline V gene lookup returns CDR1 LNHDA and CDR2 SQIVND (reference sequence). This CDR3 comprises 15 residues. Trimming pared 7 bases from V and 0 bases from J, leaving 15 bases between. CDR3 sequence reads: CASTRGILANYGYTF. CDR3 coding DNA: TGTGCCAGTACCCGGGGAATCCTAGCTAACTATGGCTACACCTTC.

The gene calls are TRBV7-2 and TRBJ1-1; TRBD1 agrees at 11 bases. The CDR3 length is 18 residues. J was trimmed by 1 base and V by 5 bases; bases with no gene match: 12. Germline V gives CDR1 SGHTA, CDR2 FQGNSA. The DNA of the CDR3 is TGTGCCAGCAGCCCCCCCGGACAGGGGGCCTTACCGAACACTGAAGCTTTCTTT. Its protein product is CASSPPGQGALPNTEAFF. The whole variable domain, filled in from reference TRBV7-2 and TRBJ1-1, reads GAGVSQSPSNKVTEKGKDVELRCDPISGHTALYWYRQSLGQGLEFLIYFQGNSAPDKSGLPSDRFSAERTGGSVSTLTIQRTQQEDSAVYLCASSPPGQGALPNTEAFFGQGTRLTVV.

The rearrangement links TRBV27 to TRBJ2-5, with TRBD1 identical over 7 bases. V gave up 3 bases and J gave up 2 bases; unmatched junction bases: 12. Per germline, CDR1 MNHEY and CDR2 SMNVEV (reference sequence). This CDR3 region has 17 residues. The CDR3 DNA reads TGTGCCAGCAGTTTCGACGCCCCGATCAGGGGGCAAGAGACCCAGTACTTC. As protein: CASSFDAPIRGQETQYF.

The CDR3 DNA reads as TGTGCCAGCAGCTATGCCAGCTCCTACGAGCAGTACTTC. It codes for CASSYASSYEQYF. The chain couples TRBV7-6 to TRBJ2-7, with unresolved D. The V and J ends lost 4 bases and 0 bases respectively, with 7 bases between them. CDR3 size: 13 residues. Germline CDR1 SGHVS, CDR2 FNYEAQ.

V gene TRBV6-5 combines with J gene TRBJ2-3, with D possibly matching TRBD2 (7 bases). This CDR3 contains 14 residues. V dropped 6 bases and J dropped 1 base, with 11 bases sitting between them. Germline V CDR1 and CDR2: MNHEY, SVGAGI. The CDR3 sequence: CASSRGGGTDTQYF. The CDR3 DNA reads as TGTGCCAGCAGCCGCGGGGGCGGCACAGATACGCAGTATTTT.

This clone was counted once. The gene calls are TRBV18 and TRBJ1-2; 7 bases are shared with TRBD1. Germline CDR1 KGHSH, CDR2 LQKENI. This CDR3 region has 18 residues. Trimming cost V 2 bases and J 1 base; bases outside gene matches: 13. The CDR3 region is CASSPGDRLTQINYGYTF. CDR3 DNA sequence: TGTGCCAGCTCACCAGGGGACAGACTCACCCAGATTAACTATGGCTACACCTTC.

The chain couples TRBV10-1 to TRBJ1-1, with TRBD1 matching 12 bases. V was pared by 0 bases and J by 0 bases, with 5 bases of the junction left unmatched. Germline loops: CDR1 WNHNN, CDR2 SYGVQD (reference sequence). The CDR3 is 18 amino acids. CDR3 nucleotide sequence: TGCGCCAGCAGTGAGTCACCGGGACAGGGGGCGATGAACACTGAAGCTTTCTTT. The encoded protein is CASSESPGQGAMNTEAFF.

The chain couples TRBV5-1 to TRBJ2-1, with D perhaps TRBD1 (6 bases). Trimming took 0 bases from V and 0 from J, leaving 7 bases between them. Germline lookup yields CDR1 SGHRS and CDR2 YFSETQ. CDR3 length: 15 amino acids. The CDR3 loop reads CASSLGQASYNEQFF. For the CDR3, the DNA is TGCGCCAGCAGCTTGGGACAGGCCTCCTACAATGAGCAGTTCTTC.

The J gene is TRBJ2-5, the V gene TRBV7-9; a possible D gene is TRBD1 (6 bases). This CDR3 has 13 residues. Germline lookup yields CDR1 SEHNR and CDR2 FQNEAQ (reference sequence). Trimming removed 5 bases from V and 0 bases from J, with 7 bases in between. The CDR3 spells CASSQGYQETQYF. The CDR3 DNA reads TGTGCCAGCAGCCAGGGGTACCAAGAGACCCAGTACTTC.

The rearrangement links TRBV10-2 to TRBJ2-1, with D maybe TRBD1 (6 bases). CDR3 size: 15 residues. The V end was cut by 4 bases, the J end by 7 bases, with 17 bases between. Per germline, CDR1 WSHSY and CDR2 SAAADI. CDR3 sequence: CASSGLTGRGNEQFF. CDR3 bases: TGCGCCAGCAGTGGGTTGACGGGCAGGGGAAATGAGCAGTTCTTC.

This chain uses TRBV5-1 with TRBJ2-3; possibly TRBD2 for D (5 bases). The CDR3 runs to 16 residues. Trimming stripped 3 bases from V and 4 bases from J, with 18 bases between. Germline lookup yields CDR1 SGHRS and CDR2 YFSETQ. DNA for the CDR3: TGCGCCAGCAGCTCCGACACTAGTCCCGGCGCAGATACGCAGTATTTT. This codes for CASSSDTSPGADTQYF.

The V call is TRBV29-1, the J call TRBJ2-7, with a tentative D call TRBD2 (6 bases). The CDR3 loop spans 14 amino acids. Trimming left V 6 bases short and J 2 bases short, with 17 bases between. Germline V CDR1 and CDR2: SQVTM, ANQGSEA. DNA of the CDR3: TGCAGCGTAGCCCCCGGGACTCAACCCTACGAGCAGTACTTC. It is translated as CSVAPGTQPYEQYF.

The CDR3 DNA follows: TGTGCCACCCGCGACAGGGGGAGGAGTGAAAAACTGTTTTTT. It yields the protein CATRDRGRSEKLFF. This chain links TRBV19 with TRBJ1-4; 9 bases map to TRBD1. Germline CDR1 is LNHDA and CDR2 is SQIVND (reference sequence). V lost 10 bases to trimming and J lost 7 bases; unmatched junction nucleotides: 10. There are 14 residues in the CDR3. Based on the CDR3 plus reference TRBV19 and TRBJ1-4, the full variable domain is DGGITQSPKYLFRKEGQNVTLSCEQNLNHDAMYWYRQDPGQGLRLIYYSQIVNDFQKGDIAEGYSVSREKKESFPLTVTSAQKNPTAFYLCATRDRGRSEKLFFGSGTQLSVL.

The chain links TRBV11-2 to TRBJ2-2; a possible D gene is TRBD1 (6 bases). Trimming pared 1 base from V and 2 bases from J, leaving 11 bases between. This CDR3 region has 16 residues. Germline V gene lookup returns CDR1 SGHAT and CDR2 FQNNGV. The CDR3 region is CASSLGTGPNTGELFF. CDR3 sequence (DNA): TGTGCCAGCAGCTTAGGCACAGGGCCTAACACCGGGGAGCTGTTTTTT.

The chain joins TRBV9 to TRBJ2-5; D might be TRBD1 (6 bases). This CDR3 contains 15 residues. Per germline, CDR1 SGDLS and CDR2 YYNGEE. The V end was cut by 0 bases, the J end by 4 bases, with 13 bases between. CDR3 nucleotide sequence: TGTGCCAGCAGCGTAGCTACTGGGGGCGGAGAGACCCAGTACTTC. Translated: CASSVATGGGETQYF. Full variable domain (remainder filled in from reference TRBV9 and TRBJ2-5): DSGVTQTPKHLITATGQRVTLRCSPRSGDLSVYWYQQSLDQGLQFLIQYYNGEERAKGNILERFSAQQFPDLHSELNLSSLELGDSALYFCASSVATGGGETQYFGPGTRLLVL.

The rearrangement uses TRBV11-2 and TRBJ2-3; 8 bases are shared with TRBD2. Per the germline V gene, CDR1 is SGHAT and CDR2 is FQNNGV. V lost 5 bases, J lost 3 bases, and 7 bases stayed unmatched. This CDR3 comprises 15 residues. The CDR3 DNA is TGTGCCAGCAGCCCACGGGGGGGCGAAACAGATACGCAGTATTTT. Its translation is CASSPRGGETDTQYF.

The rearrangement links TRBV4-3 to TRBJ2-7; 11 bases match TRBD2. The CDR3 consists of 16 residues. V shed 0 bases, J shed 3 bases, and the junction held 4 bases outside the gene matches. Germline values: CDR1 LGHNA, CDR2 YSLEER. CDR3 sequence: CASSQETSGAIYEQYF. CDR3 coding DNA: TGCGCCAGCAGCCAAGAGACTAGCGGGGCGATCTACGAGCAGTACTTC.

This chain connects TRBV29-1 to TRBJ1-2; D is unclear. The CDR3 is 13 residues long. The germline CDR1 and CDR2 sequences are SQVTM and ANQGSEA. V lost 1 base, J lost 4 bases, and 10 bases lay in between. Written as DNA, the CDR3 is TGCAGCGTTGAAGGGAGGTCAGTCTATGGCTACACCTTC. It is translated as CSVEGRSVYGYTF.

The gene calls are TRBV6-5 and TRBJ2-3; D uncertain. The CDR3 loop spans 11 amino acids. Per germline, CDR1 MNHEY and CDR2 SVGAGI. The ends were cut back, 7 bases at V and 5 bases at J, with 7 bases in the middle. CDR3 amino acids: CASTPLDTQYF. CDR3 nucleotide sequence: TGTGCCAGCACCCCCCTAGATACGCAGTATTTT.

The V gene is TRBV15, the J gene TRBJ2-1, with D possibly TRBD2 on 6 matching bases. Germline values: CDR1 LNHNV, CDR2 YYDKDF (reference sequence). With 3 bases removed from V and 10 bases from J, the gap between germline ends came to 19 bases. This CDR3 is 15 amino acids long. CDR3 residues: CATSRLGGWEEEQFF. CDR3 DNA sequence: TGTGCCACCAGCAGGCTCGGTGGGTGGGAGGAGGAGCAGTTCTTC.

The chain links TRBV19 to TRBJ2-1; TRBD2 matches 11 bases. The CDR3 extends over 15 amino acids. Losses at the gene ends were 7 bases for V and 7 bases for J; bases not matched to a gene: 9. CDR1 LNHDA and CDR2 SQIVND come from the germline V gene (reference sequence). Written as DNA, the CDR3 is TGTGCCAGTATTCGTACTAGCGGGGGCCTTAATGAGCAGTTCTTC. It encodes CASIRTSGGLNEQFF. Complete variable domain (other parts from reference TRBV19 and TRBJ2-1): DGGITQSPKYLFRKEGQNVTLSCEQNLNHDAMYWYRQDPGQGLRLIYYSQIVNDFQKGDIAEGYSVSREKKESFPLTVTSAQKNPTAFYLCASIRTSGGLNEQFFGPGTRLTVL.

The rearrangement links TRBV5-5 to TRBJ1-3, with a tentative D call TRBD1 (6 bases). The CDR3 is made up of 16 amino acids. The V end was cut by 0 bases, the J end by 1 base, with 11 bases between. Germline CDR1 and CDR2: SGHKS and YYEKEE (reference sequence). CDR3 nucleotide sequence: TGTGCCAGCAGCTTGGGCCCCGACAGGTCTGGAAACACCATATATTTT. Its translation: CASSLGPDRSGNTIYF.

This clone occurred a few times. The chain employs TRBV19 and TRBJ2-2; 7 bases agree with TRBD2. The V segment lost 7 bases and the J segment 8 bases; nucleotides outside the gene matches: 10. This CDR3 comprises 14 residues. Germline-derived CDR1 and CDR2 are LNHDA and SQIVND (reference sequence). The DNA for the CDR3 is TGTGCCAGTAATTTGGCAGGGAGGGAGGGGGAGCTGTTTTTT. Translation: CASNLAGREGELFF.

This sequence joins TRBV15 and TRBJ1-2; 8 bases are shared with TRBD1. J gave up 8 bases and V 3 bases, and 5 bases lay outside the gene matches. Germline V lookup: CDR1 LNHNV, CDR2 YYDKDF (reference sequence). The length of the CDR3 is 13 residues. CDR3 protein: CATSSWTGTGYTF. In DNA form, the CDR3 reads TGTGCCACCAGCAGCTGGACAGGGACCGGCTACACCTTC.

The chain is built from TRBV5-4 and TRBJ2-1; TRBD1 might be the D (7 bases). Trimming removed 4 bases from V and 6 bases from J, with 20 bases in between. Germline loops: CDR1 SGHNT, CDR2 YYREEE (reference sequence). CDR3 size: 16 residues. This chain's CDR3 is CASSPLGGGSINEQFF. The DNA of the CDR3 is TGTGCCAGCAGCCCACTTGGAGGGGGCTCGATCAATGAGCAGTTCTTC.

This clone appeared a few times. The V call is TRBV10-2, the J call TRBJ2-2; the D is unclear. The CDR3 extends over 11 amino acids. Germline loops: CDR1 WSHSY, CDR2 SAAADI. V dropped 10 bases and J dropped 1 base, with 4 bases sitting between them. CDR3 nucleotides: TGCGCCACCCGGAACACCGGGGAGCTGTTTTTT. Translating it yields CATRNTGELFF.